The present T cell receptor (beta chain) was sequenced within a study of cytomegalovirus exposure and HLA in healthy donors. Notes on the study in general: Exclusion applied to some V segments, including TRBV6-2 and TRBV6-3, as they were indistinguishable. The availability of immune exposure information extended only to CMV serostatus.

CDR3 length: 12 residues. The V end was cut by 4 bases, the J end by 4 bases, with 6 bases between. CDR1 and CDR2 (germline): SEHNR, FQNEAQ (reference sequence). Researchers ran the PCR with 60 Vbeta and 13 Jbeta primers. Authors' analysis steps: In a later analysis, some 11 million of some 80 million unique beta chains occurred in at least two donors. Repertoires were generated with immunoSEQ multiplex PCR, while TCRdb's copy carries only in-frame clones and drops some. Clonal size and the V and J genes are those of that table, whereas D and trimming came from the DNA. The table lists 30,000 to 45,000 clones, about nine tenths of them singletons. Comment on this clone: Its specificity is unknown.

Sequenced input: PBMCs. This sequence originates from a woman aged 40 to 50 in good health and CMV-seropositive. This sequence joins TRBV7-9 and TRBJ2-3; D possibly corresponds to TRBD2 (6 bases). The CDR3 DNA follows: TGTGCCAGCAGCTGGGAGGCAGATACGCAGTATTTT. Encoded protein: CASSWEADTQYF.